This T cell receptor beta chain originates from a study of stem cell transplantation in POMP-related autoinflammatory disease. Overall study context: The study hypothesized thymoproteasome defects skew the TRB repertoire via impaired CD8+ selection. Pre-transplant patients had naive-skewed CD4+ T cells and few CD8+ T cells. Whole-study results and caveats: In PRAID patients, the number of distinct TRB V-J gene pairings was restricted. In patients with PRAID, every analyzed T-cell subset tended to show lower diversity and higher clonality.

The protocol was immunoSEQ multiplex PCR, while the TCRdb copy is restricted to in-frame clones and leaves out a portion. The sample lists thousands of clones, approximately 89% occurring once. The CDR3 is 14 residues long. J was trimmed by 3 bases and V by 6 bases; bases with no gene match: 7. Per the germline V gene, CDR1 is MNHNS and CDR2 is SASEGT. PRAID combined immunodeficiency and autoinflammation. A note on this clone: Its target is not known.

The source of this sequence is a human donor with POMP-related autoinflammation and immune dysregulation (PRAID). J is TRBJ1-2 and V is TRBV6-1; 7 nucleotides align to TRBD1. The sequences come from CD8+ T cells from PBMCs, collected before stem cell transplantation. CDR3 sequence reads: CASSYRGLDYGYTF. For the CDR3, the DNA is TGTGCCAGCAGCTATAGGGGGCTGGACTATGGCTACACCTTC.